This T cell receptor (beta chain) was captured by sequencing in a study of monozygotic twins with inflammatory bowel disease. TCRdb reprocessed the 5' RACE reads, keeping one entry per CDR3 protein, no DNA. The specimen's table records fewer than 110,000 distinct CDR3 sequences. This CDR3 has 15 amino acids. Germline V gives CDR1 SGDLS, CDR2 YYNGEE. The clonotype comes from a human donor with ulcerative colitis or Crohn's disease, or a healthy co-twin of an affected twin (not recorded which). Sequencing was carried out using blood. V gene TRBV9 combines with J gene TRBJ2-3; TCRdb names TRBD2, which stays unverified in the absence of DNA. This chain's CDR3 is CASSVGLAGPDTQYF.